This T cell receptor beta chain is from a study of blood T cells in healthy people across ages. PCR was performed a second time for about 6 to 12 cycles using a sample-barcoded 5' primer and a J-beta primer mix. TCRdb re-called the 5' RACE reads with MiXCR, one entry per CDR3 protein. The sample has some 940,000 distinct CDR3 sequences, just under 30% seen once. The CDR3 is 15 amino acids. After removal of 3 bases from V and 3 bases from J, the junction contained 7 bases not matched to a gene. Germline V lookup: CDR1 MNHNS, CDR2 SASEGT. These data are also associated with another study on T cells of mothers and their children. According to that study: All donors were healthy and Caucasian; they were a few mothers and their six children.

The source is a woman aged 40 to 50 in good health. The chain couples TRBV6-1 to TRBJ1-2; TRBD1 agrees at 7 bases. Material for sequencing was blood. This CDR3 reads CASSEGTEVYYGYTF. DNA of the CDR3: TGTGCCAGCAGTGAGGGGACAGAGGTCTACTATGGCTACACCTTC.